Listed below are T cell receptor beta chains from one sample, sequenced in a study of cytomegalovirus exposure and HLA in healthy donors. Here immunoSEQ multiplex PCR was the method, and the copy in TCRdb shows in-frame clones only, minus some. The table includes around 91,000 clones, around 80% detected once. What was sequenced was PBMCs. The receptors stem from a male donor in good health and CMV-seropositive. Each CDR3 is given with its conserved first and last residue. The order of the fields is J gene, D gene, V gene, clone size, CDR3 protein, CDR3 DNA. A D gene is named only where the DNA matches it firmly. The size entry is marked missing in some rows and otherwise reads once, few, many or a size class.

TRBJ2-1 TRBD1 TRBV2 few CASSETGEYNEQFF TGTGCCAGCAGTGAAACAGGGGAGTACAATGAGCAGTTCTTC
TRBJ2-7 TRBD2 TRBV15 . CATSGTNRGTSGSRYEQYF TGTGCCACCAGCGGGACAAACCGCGGGACTAGCGGGAGTCGATACGAGCAGTACTTC
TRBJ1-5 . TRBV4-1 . CASSQDQRVGQPQHF TGCGCCAGCAGCCAAGATCAGAGGGTAGGCCAGCCCCAGCATTTT
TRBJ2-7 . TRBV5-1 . CASTEAFGREQYF TGCGCCAGCACCGAAGCTTTTGGGCGCGAGCAGTACTTC
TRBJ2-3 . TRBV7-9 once CASSISGEWMVDTQYF TGTGCCAGCAGCATTTCCGGGGAGTGGATGGTAGATACGCAGTATTTT
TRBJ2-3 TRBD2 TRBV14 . CASSLTSGSGDTQYF TGTGCCAGCAGCCTGACTAGCGGGAGCGGGGATACGCAGTATTTT
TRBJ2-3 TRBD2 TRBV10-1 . CASIPPLTSGVDTQYF TGCGCCAGCATCCCCCCCCTCACCAGCGGGGTTGATACGCAGTATTTT
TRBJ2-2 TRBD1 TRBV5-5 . CASSPDRGGPTGELFF TGTGCCAGCAGCCCGGACAGGGGGGGACCCACCGGGGAGCTGTTTTTT
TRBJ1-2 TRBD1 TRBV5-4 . CASSLTRDRESYTF TGTGCCAGCAGCTTGACGAGGGACAGGGAGAGCTACACCTTC
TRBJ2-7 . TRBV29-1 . CSATGTEQYF TGCAGCGCAACAGGGACCGAGCAGTACTTC
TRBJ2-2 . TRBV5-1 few CASSPAVADTGELFF TGCGCCAGCAGCCCCGCGGTGGCGGACACCGGGGAGCTGTTTTTT
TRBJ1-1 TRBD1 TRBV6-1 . CASDLDRGTEAFF TGTGCCAGCGACTTGGACAGGGGCACTGAAGCTTTCTTT
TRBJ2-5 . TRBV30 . CAWSEDNILVQETQYF TGTGCCTGGAGTGAAGATAACATTCTTGTCCAAGAGACCCAGTACTTC
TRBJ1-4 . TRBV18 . CASSPGGDEKLFF TGTGCCAGCTCACCAGGGGGCGATGAAAAACTGTTTTTT
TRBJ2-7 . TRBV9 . CASSVGGRGYEQYF TGTGCCAGCAGCGTAGGGGGAAGGGGCTACGAGCAGTACTTC
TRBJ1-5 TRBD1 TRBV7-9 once CASSLRDRVSSNQPQHF TGTGCCAGCAGCCTCCGGGACAGGGTTTCTAGCAATCAGCCCCAGCATTTT
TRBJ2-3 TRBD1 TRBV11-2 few CASSFEGADTQYF TGTGCCAGCAGCTTCGAGGGGGCGGATACGCAGTATTTT
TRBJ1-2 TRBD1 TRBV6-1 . CASSEFRTGGGYTF TGTGCCAGCAGTGAGTTTAGGACAGGGGGAGGCTACACCTTC
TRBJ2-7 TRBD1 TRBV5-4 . CASSLGTGAYEQYF TGTGCCAGCAGCTTAGGGACAGGGGCCTACGAGCAGTACTTC
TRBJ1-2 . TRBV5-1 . CASSFDRAGYTF TGCGCCAGCAGCTTCGACAGAGCTGGCTACACCTTC